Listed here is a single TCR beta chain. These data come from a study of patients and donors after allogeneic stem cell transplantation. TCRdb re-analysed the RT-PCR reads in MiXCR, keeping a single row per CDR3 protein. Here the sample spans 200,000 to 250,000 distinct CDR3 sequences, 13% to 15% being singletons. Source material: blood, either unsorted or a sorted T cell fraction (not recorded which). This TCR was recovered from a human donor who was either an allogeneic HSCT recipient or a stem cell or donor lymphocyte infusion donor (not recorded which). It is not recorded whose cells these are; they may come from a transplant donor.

DNA of the CDR3: TGTGCCAGCAGTGCCGGGGTAGCGGGGAGATGGGATACGCAGTATTTT. This sequence encodes CASSAGVAGRWDTQYF. This rearrangement joins TRBV25-1 to TRBJ2-3; TRBD2 aligns across 8 bases. This CDR3 comprises 16 residues. The V segment lost 4 bases and the J segment 6 bases; nucleotides outside the gene matches: 12. Per germline, CDR1 MGHDK and CDR2 SYGVNS.